The subject of this entry is one T cell receptor (beta chain). Its antigen is not known. The data are from a study of blood T cells in healthy people across ages. Study results and caveats: Across the age range, TCR beta diversity per million T cells fell in a roughly linear way. Long-lived donors carried more naive CD4+ cells and greater diversity than aged donors.

A second PCR, run for about 7 to 11 cycles, used a sample-barcoded 5' primer plus a J-beta primer mix. The template-switch adaptor, which had 12 random nucleotides, put a tag on each cDNA molecule. One entry per CDR3 protein results from TCRdb running MiXCR on the 5' RACE reads. Of roughly 2 million distinct CDR3 sequences in the sample, roughly 50% were seen once. This CDR3 has 13 amino acids. From germline, CDR1 is MNHEY and CDR2 SVGEGT. Trimming stripped 0 bases from V and 12 bases from J, with 14 bases between. The TCR comes from a woman aged 40-49 years in good health. This sequence joins TRBV6-2 or TRBV6-3 and TRBJ2-5, with D possibly called TRBD1 or TRBD2 (5 bases each). The sequencing input was blood. CDR3 coding DNA: TGTGCCAGCAGTTACTCGGCCCGGGACGCGAAGTACTTC. Encoded protein: CASSYSARDAKYF.